This TCR beta chain was identified in a study of T cells after yellow fever vaccination. On this clonotype: Its target is not known.

V was cut by 5 bases and J by 4 bases, with 11 bases left in between. Germline CDR1 and CDR2: SEHNR and FQNEAQ (reference sequence). The CDR3 covers 13 residues. Production of TCR cDNA was by 5'RACE template switching, which also added a universal primer site and UMIs. TCRdb used MiXCR to reprocess the 5' RACE reads, holding one entry per CDR3 protein. The data show 300,000 to 350,000 distinct CDR3 sequences, with roughly 7.5% seen just once and about 16% held by the top ten. General study points: The CD4 compartment and the CD8 compartment contained a small share of clonotypes in common. After the booster, approximately 96% of CD4 and roughly nine tenths of CD8 primary-response clones were re-detected. On re-exposure, the response was weaker but peaked faster, at day 5 versus 15.

V usage is TRBV7-9 and J usage is TRBJ1-2; D call uncertain. The sequence was obtained from a man between 18 and 35 years old who received the YFV17D yellow fever vaccine. The sample was PBMCs, taken around 45 days after the first yellow fever vaccination. CDR3 sequence (DNA): TGTGCCAGCAGCGCTCGGGTCGGCTATGGCTACACCTTC. Its protein product is CASSARVGYGYTF.